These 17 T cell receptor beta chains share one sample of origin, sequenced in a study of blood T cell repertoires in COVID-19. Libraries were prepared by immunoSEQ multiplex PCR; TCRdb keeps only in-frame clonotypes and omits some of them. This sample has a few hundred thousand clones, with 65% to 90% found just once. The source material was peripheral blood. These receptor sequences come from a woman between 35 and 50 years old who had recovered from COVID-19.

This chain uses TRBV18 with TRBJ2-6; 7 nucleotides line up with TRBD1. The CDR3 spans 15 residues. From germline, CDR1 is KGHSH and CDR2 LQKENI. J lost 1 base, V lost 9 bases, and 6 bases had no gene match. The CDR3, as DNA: TGTGCCAGTGGTATGGGACAGTCTGGGGCCAACGTCCTGACTTTC. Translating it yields CASGMGQSGANVLTF.

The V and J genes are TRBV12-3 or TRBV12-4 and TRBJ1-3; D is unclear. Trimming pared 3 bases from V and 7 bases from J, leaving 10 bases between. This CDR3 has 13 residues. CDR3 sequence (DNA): TGTGCCAGCAGTTTCGGAGGTACCAACACCATATATTTT. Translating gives CASSFGGTNTIYF.

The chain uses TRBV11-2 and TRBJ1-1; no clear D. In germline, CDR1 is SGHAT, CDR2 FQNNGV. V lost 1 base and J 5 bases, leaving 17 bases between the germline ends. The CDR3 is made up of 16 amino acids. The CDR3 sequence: CASSLANGVGWTEAFF. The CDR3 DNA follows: TGTGCCAGCAGCTTAGCTAACGGGGTGGGATGGACTGAAGCTTTCTTT.

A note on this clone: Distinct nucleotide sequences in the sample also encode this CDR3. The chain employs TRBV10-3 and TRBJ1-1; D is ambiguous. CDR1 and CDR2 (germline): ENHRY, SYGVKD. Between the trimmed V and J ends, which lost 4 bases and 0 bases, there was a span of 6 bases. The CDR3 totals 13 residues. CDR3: CAISGEMNTEAFF. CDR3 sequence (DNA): TGTGCCATCAGTGGGGAGATGAACACTGAAGCTTTCTTT.

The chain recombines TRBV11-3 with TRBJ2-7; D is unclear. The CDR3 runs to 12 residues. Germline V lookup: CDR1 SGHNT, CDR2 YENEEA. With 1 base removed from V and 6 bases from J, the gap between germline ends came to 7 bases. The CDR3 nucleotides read TGTGCCAGCAGCTTAGTTCCAGGCGAGCAGTACTTC. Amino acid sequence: CASSLVPGEQYF.

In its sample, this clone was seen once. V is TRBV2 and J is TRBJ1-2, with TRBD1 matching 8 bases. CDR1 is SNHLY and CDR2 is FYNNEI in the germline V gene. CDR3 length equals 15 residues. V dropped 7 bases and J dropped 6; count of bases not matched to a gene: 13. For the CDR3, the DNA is TGTGCCAGCACCCTTGCGCAGGGGGCTTGGGATGGCTACACCTTC. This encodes CASTLAQGAWDGYTF.

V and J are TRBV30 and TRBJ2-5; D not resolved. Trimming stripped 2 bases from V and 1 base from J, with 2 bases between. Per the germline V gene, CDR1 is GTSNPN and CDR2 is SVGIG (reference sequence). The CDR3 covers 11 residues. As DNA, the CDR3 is TGTGCCTGGAGTCGCCAAGAGACCCAGTACTTC. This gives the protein CAWSRQETQYF.

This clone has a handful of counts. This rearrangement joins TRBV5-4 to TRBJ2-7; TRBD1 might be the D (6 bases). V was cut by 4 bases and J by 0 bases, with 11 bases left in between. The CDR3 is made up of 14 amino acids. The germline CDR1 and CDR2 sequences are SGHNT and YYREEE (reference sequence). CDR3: CASSRGQNSYEQYF. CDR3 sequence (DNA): TGTGCCAGCAGCCGAGGACAGAACTCCTACGAGCAGTACTTC.

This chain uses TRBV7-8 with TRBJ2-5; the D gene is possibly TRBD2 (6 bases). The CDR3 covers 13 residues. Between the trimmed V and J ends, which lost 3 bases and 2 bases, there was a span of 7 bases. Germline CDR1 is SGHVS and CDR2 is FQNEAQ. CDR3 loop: CASSLGLQETQYF. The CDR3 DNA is TGTGCCAGCAGCTTGGGACTTCAAGAGACCCAGTACTTC.

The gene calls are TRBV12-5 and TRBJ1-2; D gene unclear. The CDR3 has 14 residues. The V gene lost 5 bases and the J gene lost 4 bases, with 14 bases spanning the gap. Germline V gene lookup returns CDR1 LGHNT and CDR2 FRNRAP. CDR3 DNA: TGTGCTAGTGGTATAGCCGGACTCAGCTATGGCTACACCTTC. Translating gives CASGIAGLSYGYTF.

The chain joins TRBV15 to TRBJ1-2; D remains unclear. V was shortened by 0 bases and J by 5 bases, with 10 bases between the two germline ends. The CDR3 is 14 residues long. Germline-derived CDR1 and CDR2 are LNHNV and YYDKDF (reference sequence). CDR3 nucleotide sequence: TGTGCCACCAGCAGAGATAGAACAGCATATGGCTACACCTTC. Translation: CATSRDRTAYGYTF.

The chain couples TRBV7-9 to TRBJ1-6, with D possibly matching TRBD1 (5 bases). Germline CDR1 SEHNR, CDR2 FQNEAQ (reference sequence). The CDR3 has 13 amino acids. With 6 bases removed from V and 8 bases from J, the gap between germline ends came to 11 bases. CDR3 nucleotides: TGTGCCAGCAGTCGGGCGGGGGATTCACCCCTCCACTTT. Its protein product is CASSRAGDSPLHF.

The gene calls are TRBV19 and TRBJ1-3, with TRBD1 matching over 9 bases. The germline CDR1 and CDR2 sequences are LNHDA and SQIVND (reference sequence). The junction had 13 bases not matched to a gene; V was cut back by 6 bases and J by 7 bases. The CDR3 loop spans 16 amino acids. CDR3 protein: CASSPSRTGEWNTIYF. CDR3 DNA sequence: TGTGCCAGTAGCCCTTCCCGGACAGGGGAATGGAACACCATATATTTT.

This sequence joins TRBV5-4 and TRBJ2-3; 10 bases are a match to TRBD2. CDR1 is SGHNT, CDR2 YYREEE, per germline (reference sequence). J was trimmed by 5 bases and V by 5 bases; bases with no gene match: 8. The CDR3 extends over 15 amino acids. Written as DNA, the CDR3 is TGTGCCAGCAGTTTAGCGGGGGGCGGTAGAGATACGCAGTATTTT. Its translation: CASSLAGGGRDTQYF.

CDR3 protein: CSVVGRSYNEQFF. The CDR3 DNA is TGCAGCGTTGTTGGGAGATCCTACAATGAGCAGTTCTTC. The chain couples TRBV29-1 to TRBJ2-1; TRBD2 is a possible D gene (5 bases). The CDR3 is 13 residues long. Trimming shortened V by 4 bases and J by 1 base, and 8 bases separated the two germline ends. CDR1 and CDR2 from the germline V gene are SQVTM and ANQGSEA.

The CDR3 reads CASRGTVYGYTF. CDR3 DNA: TGTGCCAGCAGGGGGACAGTCTATGGCTACACCTTC. This sequence joins TRBV28 and TRBJ1-2; TRBD1 matches at 7 bases. The germline gives CDR1 MDHEN, CDR2 SYDVKM. The CDR3 is made up of 12 amino acids. V was pared by 6 bases and J by 4 bases, with 2 bases of the junction left unmatched.

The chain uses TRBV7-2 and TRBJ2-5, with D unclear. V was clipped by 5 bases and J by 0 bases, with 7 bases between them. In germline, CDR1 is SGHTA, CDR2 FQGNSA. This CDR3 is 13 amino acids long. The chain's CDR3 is CASSPQYQETQYF. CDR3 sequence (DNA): TGTGCCAGCAGCCCCCAGTACCAAGAGACCCAGTACTTC.